These T cell receptor beta chains were read from a single sample in a study of identical twins. TCRdb processed the 5' RACE reads anew with MiXCR; each CDR3 protein has one entry. The table has under 800,000 distinct CDR3 sequences, around 20% seen once. The same specimen was also included in a second study, on T cells expressing NK-cell markers.

The source material was PBMCs. All receptors derive from a woman between 18 and 29 years old in good health. The CDR3 runs from the conserved cysteine through the conserved F or W. The D gene is left open where the match is weak. Clone sizes are given selectively: once, few, many, or a class where the clone is expanded.

J,D,size,V,CDR3
TRBJ2-7,-,few,TRBV5-1,CASSFDIGGAYEQYF
TRBJ2-3,-,-,TRBV30,CAWSVRSDTQYF
TRBJ2-4,-,many,TRBV20-1,CSARPSQAKNIQYF
TRBJ1-1,-,-,TRBV27,CASCPSRDTEAFF
TRBJ2-3,-,-,TRBV5-1,CASSLGLLEDTQYF
TRBJ2-7,-,-,TRBV4-1,CASSQEGAFSYEQYF
TRBJ2-1,-,few,TRBV29-1,CSVVGGRQGLSNEQFF
TRBJ2-1,TRBD1,few,TRBV4-3,CASSPANAPGTGAYNEQFF
TRBJ1-5,-,-,TRBV12-3/TRBV12-4,CASSLSAGANQPQHF
TRBJ2-1,TRBD2,-,TRBV4-3,CASSQVASGSSYNEQFF
TRBJ2-7,TRBD1,-,TRBV7-9,CASSLSRGQEYEQYF
TRBJ2-2,-,-,TRBV7-3,CATLGTGELFF
TRBJ2-7,-,many,TRBV7-2,CASSHGGIAYEQYF
TRBJ2-3,-,-,TRBV6-5,CASSYFGRGGPTDTQYF
TRBJ1-1,TRBD1,few,TRBV2,CASTMTGKNTEAFF
TRBJ1-1,TRBD1,-,TRBV11-2,CASSLPLTGGTEAFF
TRBJ1-2,-,-,TRBV10-2,CATGPAGESNYGYTF
TRBJ2-5,-,-,TRBV18,CASSPRTETQYF
TRBJ2-7,TRBD2,few,TRBV20-1,CSARDGGRVSYEQYF
TRBJ1-2,TRBD1,-,TRBV6-6,CASTRQGGYGYTF
TRBJ1-1,-,-,TRBV6-1,CASSEAPSRGTTEAFF
TRBJ2-2,-,few,TRBV19,CASNDRQDTGELFF
TRBJ2-7,-,-,TRBV12-3/TRBV12-4,CASRKLTAPYEQYF
TRBJ2-3,-,-,TRBV14,CASSQLGQLPGDSNF
TRBJ2-5,TRBD2,few,TRBV7-9,CASSSGGLARETQYF
TRBJ2-7,-,-,TRBV4-3,CASSQARGIPSYEQYF
TRBJ1-1,TRBD1,few,TRBV12-3/TRBV12-4,CASTTSQGQGVRAFF
TRBJ2-2,-,-,TRBV19,CASSPTRTGELFF
TRBJ1-2,-,many,TRBV12-3/TRBV12-4,CASSLGSGYTF
TRBJ2-1,TRBD1,few,TRBV7-9,CACRGWQGAFNEQFF
TRBJ2-3,-,-,TRBV20-1,CSAARLRSTTDTQYF
TRBJ1-2,-,few,TRBV20-1,CSAREQGSLGYTF
TRBJ2-5,-,few,TRBV7-8,CASSKGWGLETQYF
TRBJ2-3,-,-,TRBV3-1,CASTHRAVSDTQYF
TRBJ1-5,-,many,TRBV12-3/TRBV12-4,CASSPGRGNQPQHF
TRBJ1-2,TRBD1,-,TRBV20-1,CSARWGTASGRDGYTF
TRBJ1-1,-,-,TRBV4-3,CASSLSQAVNTEAFF
TRBJ2-3,-,few,TRBV5-5,CASSAGVLQYF
TRBJ2-3,-,-,TRBV5-1,CASSLDGDRTDTQYF
TRBJ1-1,-,few,TRBV29-1,CSVVDVRGTEAFF
TRBJ2-3,-,few,TRBV7-3,CASSWGGSDTQYF
TRBJ1-1,-,many,TRBV12-3/TRBV12-4,CASSFRGMRAFF
TRBJ2-1,-,few,TRBV15,CATLRGGPHHEQFF
TRBJ2-7,-,few,TRBV20-1,CSAEGAGEEVTYEQYF
TRBJ2-2,TRBD2,-,TRBV6-2/TRBV6-3,CASSYSGTRTGELFF
TRBJ2-3,TRBD2,many,TRBV6-2/TRBV6-3,CASSSTAGGGTDTQYF
TRBJ2-7,TRBD1,many,TRBV12-3/TRBV12-4,CASSRDRGYEQYF
TRBJ2-1,TRBD2,-,TRBV20-1,CSAPDLERDFYNEQFF
TRBJ2-1,-,few,TRBV20-1,CSASRGASYNEQFF
TRBJ2-4,-,-,TRBV5-6,CASSRQNFKNIQYF
TRBJ1-1,-,many,TRBV5-1,CASSLGSGYTEAFF
TRBJ1-1,-,many,TRBV29-1,CSVATVLTEAFF
TRBJ2-5,-,few,TRBV15,CATSRDRSTQYF
TRBJ2-1,TRBD2,many,TRBV12-3/TRBV12-4,CASSPRTSGVYEQFF
TRBJ1-5,TRBD1,few,TRBV29-1,CSVGDRGLGPQHF
TRBJ2-7,-,many,TRBV28,CASSRASQGRNEQYF
TRBJ2-1,TRBD1,-,TRBV7-2,CASSLKQTGSRNEQFF
TRBJ2-3,-,-,TRBV9,CASTQTVTTDTQYF
TRBJ2-3,-,-,TRBV24-1,CATSDFWGTTQYF
TRBJ1-1,-,many,TRBV29-1,CSARKTNTEAFF